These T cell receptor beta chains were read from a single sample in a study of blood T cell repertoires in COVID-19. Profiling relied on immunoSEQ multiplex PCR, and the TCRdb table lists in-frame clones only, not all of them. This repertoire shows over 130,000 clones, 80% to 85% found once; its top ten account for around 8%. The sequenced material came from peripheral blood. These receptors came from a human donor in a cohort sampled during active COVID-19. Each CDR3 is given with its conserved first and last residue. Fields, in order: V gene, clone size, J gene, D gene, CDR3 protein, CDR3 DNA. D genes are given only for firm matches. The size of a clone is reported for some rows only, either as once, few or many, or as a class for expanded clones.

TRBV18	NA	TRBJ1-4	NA	CASSSTHGNEKLFF	TGTGCCAGCTCCTCGACTCACGGTAATGAAAAACTGTTTTTT
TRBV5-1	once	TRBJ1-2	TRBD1	CASSLTGDYGYTF	TGCGCCAGCAGCTTGACAGGGGACTATGGCTACACCTTC
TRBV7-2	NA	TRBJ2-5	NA	CASSLERQETQYF	TGTGCCAGCAGCTTAGAACGGCAAGAGACCCAGTACTTC
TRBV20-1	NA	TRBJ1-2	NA	CSALTDGGYTF	TGCAGTGCTTTGACAGACGGTGGCTACACCTTC
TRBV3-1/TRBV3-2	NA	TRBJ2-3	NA	CASSQDEGWRGRTDTQYF	TGTGCCAGCAGCCAAGATGAAGGTTGGAGGGGGCGGACAGATACGCAGTATTTT
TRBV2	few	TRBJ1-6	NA	CASRARGNSPLHF	TGTGCCAGTAGGGCCAGGGGAAATTCACCCCTCCACTTT
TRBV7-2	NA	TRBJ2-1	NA	CASSLGTEYNEQFF	TGTGCCAGCAGCTTAGGCACAGAGTACAATGAGCAGTTCTTC
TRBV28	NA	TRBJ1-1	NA	CASSVPGGTEAFF	TGTGCCAGCAGTGTGCCGGGGGGAACTGAAGCTTTCTTT
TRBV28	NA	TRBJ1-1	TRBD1	CASRSTGDTEAFF	TGTGCCAGCAGATCAACAGGGGACACTGAAGCTTTCTTT
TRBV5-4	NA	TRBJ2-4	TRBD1	CASSSYRTGMVNIQYF	TGTGCCAGCAGCTCATACAGGACAGGGATGGTGAACATTCAGTACTTC
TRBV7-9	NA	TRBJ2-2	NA	CASSPMSGIGELFF	TGTGCCAGCAGCCCAATGTCGGGGATCGGGGAGCTGTTTTTT
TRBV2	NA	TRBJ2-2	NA	CASSDAGAYTGELFF	TGTGCCAGCAGTGATGCGGGGGCTTACACCGGGGAGCTGTTTTTT
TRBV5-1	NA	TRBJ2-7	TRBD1	CASSGDRGYEQYF	TGCGCCAGCAGCGGGGACAGGGGGTACGAGCAGTACTTC
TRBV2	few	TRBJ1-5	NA	CASSDGSFNQPQHF	TGTGCCAGCTCCGACGGGAGCTTCAATCAGCCCCAGCATTTT
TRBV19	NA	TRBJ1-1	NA	CASSMEVSNTEAFF	TGTGCCAGTAGTATGGAGGTTTCGAACACTGAAGCTTTCTTT
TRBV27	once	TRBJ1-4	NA	CASRTRGYNEKLFF	TGTGCCAGCAGAACGAGGGGGTATAATGAAAAACTGTTTTTT
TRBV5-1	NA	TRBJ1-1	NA	CASSLGQDYTEAFF	TGCGCCAGCAGCTTGGGACAGGACTACACTGAAGCTTTCTTT
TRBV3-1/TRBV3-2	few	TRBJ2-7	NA	CASSPVSGYEQYF	TGTGCCAGCAGCCCGGTTAGCGGCTACGAGCAGTACTTC
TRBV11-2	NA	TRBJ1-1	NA	CASSLVRVITEAFF	TGTGCCAGCAGCTTAGTCAGGGTCATCACTGAAGCTTTCTTT
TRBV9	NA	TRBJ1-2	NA	CASSVSPPYGDKYGYTF	TGTGCCAGCAGCGTATCCCCCCCATACGGGGACAAATATGGCTACACCTTC
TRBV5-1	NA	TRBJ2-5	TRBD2	CASSYGTKQETQYF	TGCGCCAGCAGCTACGGGACTAAACAAGAGACCCAGTACTTC
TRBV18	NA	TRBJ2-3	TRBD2	CASSPLAGGSTDTQYF	TGTGCCAGCTCACCCTTAGCGGGGGGGAGCACAGATACGCAGTATTTT
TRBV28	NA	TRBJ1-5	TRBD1	CASRGTVSNQPQHF	TGTGCCAGCAGGGGGACAGTAAGCAATCAGCCCCAGCATTTT
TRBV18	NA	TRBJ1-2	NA	CASSPGGWYGYTF	TGTGCCAGCTCACCTGGGGGCTGGTATGGCTACACCTTC
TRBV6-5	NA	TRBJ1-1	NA	CASRPKDSYYEAFF	TGTGCCAGCAGACCGAAGGACAGCTACTATGAAGCTTTCTTT
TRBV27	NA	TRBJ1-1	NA	CASSLRQGWPEAFF	TGTGCCAGCAGTTTACGCCAGGGGTGGCCTGAAGCTTTCTTT
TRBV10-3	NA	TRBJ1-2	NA	CAISESQGVGYTF	TGTGCCATCAGTGAGTCCCAAGGGGTTGGCTACACCTTC
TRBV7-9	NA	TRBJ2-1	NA	CASSLIGWPRGEQFF	TGTGCCAGCAGCTTAATAGGGTGGCCCCGGGGTGAGCAGTTCTTC
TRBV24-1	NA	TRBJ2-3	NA	CATSDPGPIGGDTQYF	TGTGCCACCAGTGACCCGGGCCCCATCGGGGGAGATACGCAGTATTTT
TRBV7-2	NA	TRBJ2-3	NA	CASSLALASDTQYF	TGTGCCAGCAGCTTAGCCCTAGCCTCAGATACGCAGTATTTT
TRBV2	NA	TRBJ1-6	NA	CASIPTPQAINSPLHF	TGTGCCAGCATCCCAACCCCGCAGGCCATTAATTCACCCCTCCACTTT
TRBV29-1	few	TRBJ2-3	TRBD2	CSGSGTRGTDTQYF	TGCAGCGGGAGCGGGACTAGAGGCACAGATACGCAGTATTTT
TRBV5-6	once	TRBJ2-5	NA	CASSPGQETQYF	TGTGCCAGCAGCCCGGGACAAGAGACCCAGTACTTC
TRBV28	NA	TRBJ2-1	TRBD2	CASSSSGDDEQFF	TGTGCCAGCAGTTCAAGCGGGGACGATGAGCAGTTCTTC
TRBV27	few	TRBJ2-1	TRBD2	CASSPLAGGLNEQFF	TGTGCCAGCAGTCCACTAGCGGGGGGGCTAAATGAGCAGTTCTTC